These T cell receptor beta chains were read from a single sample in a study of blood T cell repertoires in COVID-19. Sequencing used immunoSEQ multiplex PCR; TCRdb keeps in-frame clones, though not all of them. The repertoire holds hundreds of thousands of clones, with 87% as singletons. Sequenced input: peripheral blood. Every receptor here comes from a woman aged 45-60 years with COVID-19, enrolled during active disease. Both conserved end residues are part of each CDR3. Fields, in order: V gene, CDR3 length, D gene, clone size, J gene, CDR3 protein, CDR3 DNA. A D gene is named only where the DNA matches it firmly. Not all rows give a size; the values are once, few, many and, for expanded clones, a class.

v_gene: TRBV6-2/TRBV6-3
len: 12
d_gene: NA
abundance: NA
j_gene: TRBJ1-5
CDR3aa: CASSLMNQPQHF
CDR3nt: TGTGCCAGCAGCCTTATGAATCAGCCCCAGCATTTT

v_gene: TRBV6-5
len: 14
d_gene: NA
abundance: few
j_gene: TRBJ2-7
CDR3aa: CASSYSLWTYEQYF
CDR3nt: TGTGCCAGCAGTTACTCGCTGTGGACATACGAGCAGTACTTC

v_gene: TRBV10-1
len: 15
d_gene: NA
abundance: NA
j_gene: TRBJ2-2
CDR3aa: CASSERGKNTGELFF
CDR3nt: TGCGCCAGCAGTGAAAGGGGCAAAAACACCGGGGAGCTGTTTTTT

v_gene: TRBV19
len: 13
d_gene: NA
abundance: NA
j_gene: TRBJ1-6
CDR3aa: CASNRMRNSPLHF
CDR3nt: TGTGCCAGTAATCGGATGAGGAATTCACCCCTCCACTTT

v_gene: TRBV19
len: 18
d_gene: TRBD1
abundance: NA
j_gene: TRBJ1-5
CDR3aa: CASRRGQGVGWSNQPQHF
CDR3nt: TGTGCCAGTAGGCGGGGACAGGGAGTTGGGTGGAGCAATCAGCCCCAGCATTTT

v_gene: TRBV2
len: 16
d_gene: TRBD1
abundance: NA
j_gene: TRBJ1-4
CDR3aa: CASYPVTRQGGEKLFF
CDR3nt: TGTGCCAGCTATCCGGTGACAAGACAGGGGGGAGAAAAACTGTTTTTT

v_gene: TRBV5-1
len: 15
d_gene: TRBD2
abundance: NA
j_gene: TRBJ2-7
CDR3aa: CASRQGLADTYEQYF
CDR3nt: TGCGCCAGCAGACAAGGACTAGCGGACACCTACGAGCAGTACTTC

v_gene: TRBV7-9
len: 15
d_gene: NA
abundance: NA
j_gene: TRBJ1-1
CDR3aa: CASSFLGGRNTEAFF
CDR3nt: TGTGCCAGCAGCTTCTTGGGGGGGCGGAACACTGAAGCTTTCTTT

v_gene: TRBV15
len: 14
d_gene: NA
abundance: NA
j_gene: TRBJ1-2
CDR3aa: CATSRDSGGGGYTF
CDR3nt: TGTGCCACCAGCAGAGATAGTGGGGGAGGAGGCTACACCTTC

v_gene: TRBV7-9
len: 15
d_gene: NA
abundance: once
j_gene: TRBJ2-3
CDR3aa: CASSLEGVSTDTQYF
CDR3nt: TGTGCCAGCAGCTTAGAGGGGGTGAGCACAGATACGCAGTATTTT

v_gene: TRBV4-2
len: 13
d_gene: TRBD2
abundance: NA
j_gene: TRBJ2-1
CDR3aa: CASTASGSNEQFF
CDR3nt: TGTGCCAGCACAGCTAGCGGGAGCAATGAGCAGTTCTTC

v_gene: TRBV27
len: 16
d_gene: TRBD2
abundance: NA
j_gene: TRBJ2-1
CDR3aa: CASSSLLADPYNEQFF
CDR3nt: TGTGCCAGCAGTTCCCTACTAGCGGACCCTTACAATGAGCAGTTCTTC

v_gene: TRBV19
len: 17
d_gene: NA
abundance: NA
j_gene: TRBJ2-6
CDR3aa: CASSTRERGSGANVLTF
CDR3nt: TGTGCCAGTAGTACCAGGGAAAGGGGATCTGGGGCCAACGTCCTGACTTTC

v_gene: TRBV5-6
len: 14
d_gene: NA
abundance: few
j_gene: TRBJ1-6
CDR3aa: CASSFNQGNSPLHF
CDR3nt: TGTGCCAGCAGCTTTAATCAGGGCAATTCACCCCTCCACTTT

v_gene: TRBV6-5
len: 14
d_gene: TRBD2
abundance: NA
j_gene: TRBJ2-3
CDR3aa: CASSFRLAQDTQYF
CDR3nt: TGTGCCAGCAGTTTTAGACTAGCTCAAGATACGCAGTATTTT

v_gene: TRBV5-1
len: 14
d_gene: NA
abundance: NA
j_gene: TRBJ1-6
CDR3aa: CASSLYTGSSPLHF
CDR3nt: TGCGCCAGCAGCTTGTATACAGGGTCCTCACCCCTCCACTTT